Described below is a single T cell receptor (beta chain) sequence and its context. Its cognate antigen is unknown. These data come from a study of shared clonotypes between healthy human individuals. Overall study results and limits: Some clonotypes were shared by all four sorted-subset donors, while others were not shared. The non-shared ones had lower generation probabilities than the shared ones. Clonotypes that were shared across a handful of donors made up roughly 5% of naive CD4 clonotypes.

Trimming stripped 10 bases from V and 7 bases from J, with 17 bases between. Germline CDR1 reads MNHNS; CDR2 reads SASEGT. The CDR3 sequence is 13 residues long. Per sorted-subset replicate PCR, input was 150 to 250 ng DNA, representing about 32,000 T cell genomes. Profiling relied on immunoSEQ multiplex PCR, and the TCRdb table lists in-frame clones only, not all of them. The profile covers roughly 2.2 million clones, with under 95% appearing a single time and more than 0.35% taken by the ten largest. This sequence originates from a man aged 18 to 30 in good health. Some clones in this sample may be carry-over from other donors' samples. Sample: naive CD4+ T cells from PBMCs. The subset: CD45RA+ positively selected. The chain joins TRBV6-1 to TRBJ1-5; D perhaps matches TRBD1 (6 bases). The CDR3: CATSSEGGQPQHF. The CDR3 DNA sequence: TGTGCCACGTCGTCGGAAGGGGGGCAGCCCCAGCATTTT.